This T cell receptor beta chain stems from a study of CD4 T cells in relation to SARS-CoV-2 and coronaviruses. Study overall: No peptide or an HIV-1 Nef peptide pool served as negative control. Shared crossreactive spike epitopes were mapped to their HLA restriction.

The method was immunoSEQ multiplex PCR; TCRdb's version includes in-frame clones alone and lacks a portion of them. Of roughly 24,000 clones in the sample, around 77% were seen once. Notes on this clone: No antigen is known for it.

The unexposed donors gave CD4+ T cells in about 2011-2019, prior to COVID-19. Isolation of CD4+ T cells took place after less than 11 days in culture. Testing used SARS-CoV-2 S/N and four cold-coronavirus spikes on unexposed-donor CD4+ T cells, cells permitting. Per germline, CDR1 SGHTA and CDR2 FQGTGA. The CDR3 is 13 amino acids. The V end was cut by 5 bases, the J end by 2 bases, with 9 bases between. Points from the study as a whole: Approximately 65% of donors had memory CD4+ clonotypes crossrecognizing SARS-CoV-2 and common cold coronavirus spike.

This clonotype originated in a human donor in good health. The chain uses TRBV7-3 and TRBJ1-2; possibly TRBD1 for D (6 bases). Sequencing used CD4+ T cells from PBMCs, cultured in vitro. This CDR3 is CASSPDRNYGYTF. CDR3 DNA sequence: TGTGCCAGCAGCCCGGACAGAAACTATGGCTACACCTTC.